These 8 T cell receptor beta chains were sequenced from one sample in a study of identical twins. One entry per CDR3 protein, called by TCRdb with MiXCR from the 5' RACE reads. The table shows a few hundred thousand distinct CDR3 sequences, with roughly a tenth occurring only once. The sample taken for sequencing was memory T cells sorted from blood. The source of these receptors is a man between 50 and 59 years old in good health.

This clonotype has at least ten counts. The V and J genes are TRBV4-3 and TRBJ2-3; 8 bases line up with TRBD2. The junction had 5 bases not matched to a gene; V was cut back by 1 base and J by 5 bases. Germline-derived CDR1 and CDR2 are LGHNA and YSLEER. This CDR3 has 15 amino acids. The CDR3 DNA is TGCGCCAGCAGCCAAGGGGGTAGCGGGGAAGATACGCAGTATTTT. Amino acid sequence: CASSQGGSGEDTQYF.

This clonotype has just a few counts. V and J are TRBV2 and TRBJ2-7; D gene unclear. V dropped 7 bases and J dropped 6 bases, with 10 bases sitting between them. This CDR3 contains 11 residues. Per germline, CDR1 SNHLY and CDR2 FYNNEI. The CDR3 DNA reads TGTGCCAGCAATTCACTTCTCGAGCAGTACTTC. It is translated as CASNSLLEQYF.

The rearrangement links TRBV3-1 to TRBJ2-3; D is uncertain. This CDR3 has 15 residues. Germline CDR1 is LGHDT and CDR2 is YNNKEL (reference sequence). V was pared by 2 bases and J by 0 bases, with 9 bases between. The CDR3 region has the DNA TGTGCCAGCAGCCAACAGCTCGTTAGCACAGATACGCAGTATTTT. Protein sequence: CASSQQLVSTDTQYF.

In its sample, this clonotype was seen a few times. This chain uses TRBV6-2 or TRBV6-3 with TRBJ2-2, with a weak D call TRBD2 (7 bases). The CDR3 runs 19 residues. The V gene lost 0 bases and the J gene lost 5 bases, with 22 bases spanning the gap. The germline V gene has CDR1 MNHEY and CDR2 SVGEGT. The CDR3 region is CASSYSTKRGGRFTGELFF. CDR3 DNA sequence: TGTGCCAGCAGTTACTCGACGAAGAGGGGGGGCCGATTTACCGGGGAGCTGTTTTTT.

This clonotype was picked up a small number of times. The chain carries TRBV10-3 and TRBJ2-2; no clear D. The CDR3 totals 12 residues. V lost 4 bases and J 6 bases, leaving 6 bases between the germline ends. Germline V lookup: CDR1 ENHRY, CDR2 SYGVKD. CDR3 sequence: CAISGQPGELFF. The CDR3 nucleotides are TGTGCCATCAGTGGGCAGCCCGGGGAGCTGTTTTTT.

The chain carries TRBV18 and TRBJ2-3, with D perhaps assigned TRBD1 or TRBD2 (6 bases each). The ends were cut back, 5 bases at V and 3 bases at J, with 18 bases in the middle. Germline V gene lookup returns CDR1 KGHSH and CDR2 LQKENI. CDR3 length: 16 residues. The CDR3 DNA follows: TGTGCCAGCTCATCCAAAGTCAGGGGAGGAACAGATACGCAGTATTTT. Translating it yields CASSSKVRGGTDTQYF.

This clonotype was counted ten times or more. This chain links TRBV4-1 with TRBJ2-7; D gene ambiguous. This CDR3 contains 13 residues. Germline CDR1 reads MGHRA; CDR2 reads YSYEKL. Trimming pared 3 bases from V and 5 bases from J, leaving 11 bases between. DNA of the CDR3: TGCGCCAGCAGCCATCCGAGAGCAAACGAGCAGTACTTC. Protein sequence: CASSHPRANEQYF.

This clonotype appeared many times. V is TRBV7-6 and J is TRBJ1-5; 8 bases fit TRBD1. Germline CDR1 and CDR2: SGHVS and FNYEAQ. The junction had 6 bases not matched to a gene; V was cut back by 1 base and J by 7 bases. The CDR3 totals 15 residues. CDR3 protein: CASSLGPGGEQPQHF. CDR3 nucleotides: TGTGCCAGCAGCTTAGGCCCAGGGGGCGAACAGCCCCAGCATTTT.